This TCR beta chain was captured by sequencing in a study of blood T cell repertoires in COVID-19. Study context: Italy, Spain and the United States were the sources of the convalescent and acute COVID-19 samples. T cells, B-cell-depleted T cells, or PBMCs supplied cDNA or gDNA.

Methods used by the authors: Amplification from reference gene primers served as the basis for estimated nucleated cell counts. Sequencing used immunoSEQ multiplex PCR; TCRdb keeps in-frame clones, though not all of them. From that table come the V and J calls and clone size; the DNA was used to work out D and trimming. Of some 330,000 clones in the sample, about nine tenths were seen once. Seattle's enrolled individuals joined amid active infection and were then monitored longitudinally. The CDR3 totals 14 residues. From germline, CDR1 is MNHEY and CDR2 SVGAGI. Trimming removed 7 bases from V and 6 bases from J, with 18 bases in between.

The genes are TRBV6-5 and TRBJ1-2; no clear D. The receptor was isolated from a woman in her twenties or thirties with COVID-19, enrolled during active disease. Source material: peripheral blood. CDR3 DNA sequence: TGTGCCAGCAAAGCAGGACTTGGTTGGAATGGCTACACCTTC. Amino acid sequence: CASKAGLGWNGYTF.